This T cell receptor beta chain was identified in a study of memory CD8 T cells in hepatitis C reinfection. Study-wide context: Chronic HCV followed reinfection in a couple of donors who cleared primary infection. A positive HCV RNA test after two negatives ≥60 days apart defined reinfection.

The CDR3 sequence is 15 residues long. Germline lookup yields CDR1 LGHNA and CDR2 YSLEER. V lost 0 bases, J lost 9 bases, and 15 bases lay in between. This sample's time point: late/post reinfection, 12 to 24 weeks after detection. Sorted cells were sequenced directly ex vivo without any in vitro expansion. Two donors provided sorted CD3+ CD8+ CD45RO- naive CD8 T cells at all three reinfection time points. Measured with immunoSEQ multiplex PCR; TCRdb has only the in-frame clones, and not every one. The sample has a few thousand clones, over 80% seen once. The chain is built from TRBV4-3 and TRBJ2-4; possibly TRBD2 for D (6 bases). The origin of this receptor is a man aged 45-65 years with hepatitis C virus infection. Sequences were obtained from naive CD8+ T cells sorted from blood. CDR3 in amino acids: CASSQEEDTGGIQYF. The CDR3 region has the DNA TGCGCCAGCAGCCAAGAGGAAGATACCGGGGGCATTCAGTACTTC.